This T cell receptor beta chain is from a study of control samples from healthy donors and cancer patients. Germline values: CDR1 SGHDN, CDR2 FVKESK. V lost 2 bases, J lost 7 bases, and 12 bases lay in between. This CDR3 contains 14 residues. TCRdb's table, derived via immunoSEQ multiplex PCR, lists solely in-frame clones and lacks some. The table has 160,000 or so clones, approximately 90% seen once. This sequence was found in a woman in her 30s in good health. The sequenced material came from blood. This chain joins TRBV14 and TRBJ2-1, with D perhaps TRBD1 (6 bases). The CDR3 DNA sequence: TGTGCCAGCAGCCAACTGGACAGCGTAAATGAGCAGTTCTTC. Protein: CASSQLDSVNEQFF.